This T cell receptor (beta chain) stems from a study of identifying expanded T cells in peripheral blood. Sequencing was performed with immunoSEQ multiplex PCR; in TCRdb, only in-frame clones are kept and a portion is missing. The sample contains 70,000 to 95,000 clones, 85% to 90% of which appear only once. V gave up 0 bases and J gave up 2 bases; unmatched junction bases: 15. The CDR3 is made up of 22 amino acids. Germline loops: CDR1 PRHDT, CDR2 FYEKMQ (reference sequence). The rearrangement uses TRBV13 and TRBJ2-1; 14 bases agree with TRBD2. Sequenced material: blood. The source is a person between 18 and 69 years old in good health. This chain's CDR3 is CASSLGFPVTSGRGITYNEQFF. Here the CDR3 DNA reads TGTGCCAGCAGCTTAGGCTTCCCAGTGACTAGCGGGAGGGGAATCACCTACAATGAGCAGTTCTTC.